The 2 T cell receptor beta chains in this list originate from one sample, sequenced in a study of T cells in Graves' hyperthyroidism and ophthalmopathy. Amplified regions were TCR beta CDR3 sequences from RNA transcripts. HTBI primers drove first-round RT-PCR of the TCR CDR3. TCRdb recomputed calls from the multiplex PCR reads with MiXCR, one row per CDR3 protein. Of fewer than 300,000 distinct CDR3 sequences detected, roughly 15% appear once; the ten largest clones hold roughly 31%. Sequences were obtained from blood. Receptor source: a woman between 50 and 59 years old with Graves' hyperthyroidism that later progressed to Graves' ophthalmopathy.

V gene TRBV11-2 combines with J gene TRBJ2-2, with 7 nucleotides matching TRBD1. The CDR3 is 16 amino acids. Germline lookup yields CDR1 SGHAT and CDR2 FQNNGV. V lost 3 bases to trimming and J lost 0 bases; unmatched junction nucleotides: 4. The CDR3 reads CASSLAGTANTGELFF. The CDR3 DNA reads TGTGCCAGCAGCTTGGCCGGGACAGCGAACACCGGGGAGCTGTTTTTT.

This clonotype showed up many times. The rearrangement links TRBV11-3 to TRBJ2-3, with 9 nucleotides matching TRBD2. CDR1 and CDR2 (germline): SGHNT, YENEEA. The V and J ends lost 5 bases and 1 base, in that order; junction bases with no gene match: 10. The CDR3 totals 17 residues. CDR3 sequence reads: CASSAYSSGDGTDTQYF. CDR3 in DNA: TGTGCCAGCAGCGCCTACTCTAGCGGGGATGGCACAGATACGCAGTATTTT.